Listed here are 28 T cell receptor beta chains from one sample, sequenced in a study of shared clonotypes between healthy human individuals. Profiled with immunoSEQ multiplex PCR; TCRdb holds only in-frame clones, not every one. The data contain about 1 million clones, around 76% of them singletons. The sample taken for sequencing was memory CD4+ T cells sorted from blood. As to subset: CD45RA-negative fraction. These TCRs come from a man aged 18 to 35 in good health.

This sequence joins TRBV14 and TRBJ2-1, with a possible D match to TRBD2 (6 bases). Trimming cost V 1 base and J 12 bases, with 16 bases left between them. The CDR3 is 14 residues long. Germline assignment: CDR1 SGHDN and CDR2 FVKESK. The CDR3 region is CASSQGSSGLGQFF. DNA for the CDR3: TGTGCCAGCAGCCAAGGGTCATCGGGACTCGGGCAGTTCTTC.

The gene calls are TRBV28 and TRBJ2-7; the match to TRBD1 covers 9 bases. Germline V gene sequence: CDR1 MDHEN, CDR2 SYDVKM. CDR3 length equals 15 residues. Trimming took 6 bases from V and 5 from J; bases not matched to a gene: 11. The CDR3 nucleotides are TGTGCCAGCAGCCGACCCGGGACAGGGAGACACGAGCAGTACTTC. Translated: CASSRPGTGRHEQYF.

This chain uses TRBV2 with TRBJ2-1, with 14 bases lining up with TRBD2. CDR3 length equals 14 residues. Trimming took 5 bases from V and 8 from J; bases not matched to a gene: 2. Germline-derived CDR1 and CDR2 are SNHLY and FYNNEI. The CDR3, as DNA: TGTGCCAGCAGTAAGACTAGCGGGGGGGATGAGCAGTTCTTC. Amino acid sequence: CASSKTSGGDEQFF.

The gene calls are TRBV20-1 and TRBJ2-1; no firm D call. The CDR3 covers 11 residues. Germline V gives CDR1 DFQATT, CDR2 SNEGSKA (reference sequence). V lost 7 bases and J lost 8, with 12 bases in between. CDR3 in DNA: TGCAGTGTCCCAGGTACGGATGAGCAGTTCTTC. Its translation is CSVPGTDEQFF.

This clone was seen once. The V gene is TRBV19, the J gene TRBJ1-5; D gene ambiguous. CDR1 is LNHDA, CDR2 SQIVND, per germline (reference sequence). This CDR3 is 9 amino acids long. V gave up 6 bases and J gave up 7 bases, with 1 base separating them. The DNA for the CDR3 is TGTGCCAGTAGCCAGCCCCAGCATTTT. Protein: CASSQPQHF.

The rearrangement uses TRBV6-5 and TRBJ2-1, with unresolved D. The CDR3 length is 12 residues. Trimming left V 6 bases short and J 6 bases short, with 9 bases between. Germline values: CDR1 MNHEY, CDR2 SVGAGI. Here the CDR3 DNA reads TGTGCCAGCAGCCAGACCGTCAATGAGCAGTTCTTC. Translating gives CASSQTVNEQFF.

The chain combines TRBV9 with TRBJ1-3; 10 nucleotides align to TRBD1. CDR1 and CDR2 from the germline V gene are SGDLS and YYNGEE. V trimming: 4 bases; J trimming: 2 bases; junction bases outside the gene matches: 9. CDR3 size: 17 residues. The CDR3 nucleotides are TGTGCCAGCAGCCCCCTGGGACAGGGGCGGACTGGAAACACCATATATTTT. Encoded protein: CASSPLGQGRTGNTIYF.

The J gene is TRBJ1-2, the V gene TRBV5-6, with D possibly TRBD1 on 5 matching bases. Trimming took 4 bases from V and 5 from J, leaving 15 bases between them. Germline CDR1 SGHDT, CDR2 YYEEEE. This CDR3 comprises 14 residues. The CDR3 DNA is TGTGCCAGCAGCCCGGAGGGACCGAGATATGGCTACACCTTC. Amino acids: CASSPEGPRYGYTF. Complete variable domain (other parts from reference TRBV5-6 and TRBJ1-2): DAGVTQSPTHLIKTRGQQVTLRCSPKSGHDTVSWYQQALGQGPQFIFQYYEEEERQRGNFPDRFSGHQFPNYSSELNVNALLLGDSALYLCASSPEGPRYGYTFGSGTRLTVV.

This clone was observed a single time. The chain is built from TRBV11-2 and TRBJ1-1; D may be TRBD1 (5 bases). CDR1 is SGHAT, CDR2 FQNNGV, per germline. Deletions cut 1 base from V and 1 base from J, with 10 bases between. The CDR3 spans 15 residues. The CDR3 region has the DNA TGTGCCAGCAGCTTAGGAGGGGCCGGGAACACTGAAGCTTTCTTT. Protein product: CASSLGGAGNTEAFF.

V is TRBV5-6 and J is TRBJ2-1; TRBD2 matches 8 bases. Per germline, CDR1 SGHDT and CDR2 YYEEEE. This CDR3 comprises 17 residues. Trimming at V came to 0 bases and at J to 3 bases, leaving 8 bases not matched to a gene. The CDR3 region has the DNA TGTGCCAGCAGCTTGGACGGGGGGGCCCCCCTCTACAATGAGCAGTTCTTC. It encodes CASSLDGGAPLYNEQFF.

This rearrangement joins TRBV6-1 to TRBJ2-1; TRBD2 aligns across 13 bases. The CDR3 is 17 residues long. In germline, CDR1 is MNHNS, CDR2 SASEGT. Losses at the gene ends were 4 bases for V and 7 bases for J; bases not matched to a gene: 10. CDR3 sequence: CASSVWTGTSGKNEQFF. The DNA of the CDR3 is TGTGCCAGCAGTGTTTGGACCGGGACTAGCGGGAAGAATGAGCAGTTCTTC.

In regard to this clone: Germline and junction disagree at one end, which may indicate a read error. V and J are TRBV5-4 and TRBJ1-1; D is unresolved. This CDR3 has 9 amino acids. CDR1 and CDR2 from the germline V gene are SGHNT and YYREEE (reference sequence). This CDR3 reads CARNAEAFF. In nucleotides, the CDR3 is TGTGCCAGGAACGCTGAAGCTTTCTTT.

This chain uses TRBV18 with TRBJ2-1, with D perhaps TRBD1 (5 bases). CDR1 is KGHSH and CDR2 is LQKENI in the germline V gene. V was pared by 9 bases and J by 8 bases, with 20 bases between. The CDR3 has 14 residues. The CDR3, as DNA: TGTGCCAGTAACCAGGGCATTGTACTCCATGAGCAGTTCTTC. As protein: CASNQGIVLHEQFF.

This clone was seen many times. Written as DNA, the CDR3 is TGTGCCATCAGTGTCGGGATCCGATCCACTAGCACAGATACGCAGTATTTT. Residues: CAISVGIRSTSTDTQYF. The chain uses TRBV10-3 and TRBJ2-3; D is possibly TRBD2 (5 bases). CDR1 ENHRY and CDR2 SYGVKD come from the germline V gene. CDR3 size: 17 residues. Trimming took off 4 bases at V and 0 bases at J, with 17 bases between the two ends.

The chain uses TRBV6-1 and TRBJ2-6; D is unresolved. This CDR3 spans 18 amino acids. Trimming removed 0 bases from V and 2 bases from J, with 14 bases in between. Germline CDR1 and CDR2: MNHNS and SASEGT. The CDR3 region is CASSEARVRLAGANVLTF. The CDR3, as DNA: TGTGCCAGCAGTGAAGCGCGCGTAAGGTTGGCTGGGGCCAACGTCCTGACTTTC.

This chain connects TRBV29-1 to TRBJ2-5; TRBD2 agrees at 16 bases. The trim removed 4 bases at V and 0 bases at J, leaving 8 bases unmatched. The CDR3 runs 18 residues. Per germline, CDR1 SQVTM and CDR2 ANQGSEA. CDR3 region: CSVAGLAGGRSYQETQYF. The CDR3 region has the DNA TGCAGCGTTGCGGGACTAGCGGGAGGGCGATCATACCAAGAGACCCAGTACTTC.

This clone was counted a single time. The chain joins TRBV6-5 to TRBJ1-5; no definite D call. Trimming removed 5 bases from V and 6 bases from J, with 11 bases in between. The CDR3 has 13 amino acids. Germline-derived CDR1 and CDR2 are MNHEY and SVGAGI. In DNA, the CDR3 is TGTGCCAGCAGTGCCCCCTTGGTTCAGCCCCAGCATTTT. Translated, it gives CASSAPLVQPQHF.

This rearrangement joins TRBV5-1 to TRBJ1-6; D is ambiguous. The V gene's germline CDR1 is SGHRS and CDR2 YFSETQ. The CDR3 sequence is 14 residues long. With 4 bases removed from V and 3 bases from J, the gap between germline ends came to 8 bases. CDR3 amino acids: CASSGGGYNSPLHF. CDR3 coding DNA: TGCGCCAGCAGCGGAGGAGGCTATAATTCACCCCTCCACTTT.

This clone was observed once. The genes are TRBV7-6 and TRBJ1-5; D perhaps matches TRBD1 (6 bases). Germline V CDR1 and CDR2: SGHVS, FNYEAQ. The V gene lost 2 bases and the J gene lost 7 bases, with 15 bases spanning the gap. CDR3 length equals 15 residues. The CDR3 loop is CASSLFGGAEQPQHF. In DNA, the CDR3 is TGTGCCAGCAGCTTATTTGGGGGGGCAGAGCAGCCCCAGCATTTT.

The chain joins TRBV11-3 to TRBJ1-5; possible D gene TRBD1, 5 bases. Germline loops: CDR1 SGHNT, CDR2 YENEEA. CDR3 size: 16 residues. Trimming removed 4 bases from V and 3 bases from J, with 16 bases in between. Written as DNA, the CDR3 is TGTGCCAGCAGCTCCGTTCAGGGCGGGCTCAATCAGCCCCAGCATTTT. It is translated as CASSSVQGGLNQPQHF.

This clone was observed a handful of times. The rearrangement uses TRBV28 and TRBJ2-2; 8 bases line up with TRBD2. The CDR3 runs 14 residues. From germline, CDR1 is MDHEN and CDR2 SYDVKM. J lost 6 bases, V lost 8 bases, and 8 bases had no gene match. The CDR3 here is CASHAGLASGELFF. In DNA form, the CDR3 reads TGTGCCAGCCACGCTGGACTAGCCTCCGGGGAGCTGTTTTTT.

The genes are TRBV12-5 and TRBJ1-1, with D unclear. In germline, CDR1 is LGHNT, CDR2 FRNRAP. V dropped 5 bases and J dropped 0 bases, with 7 bases sitting between them. This CDR3 spans 13 amino acids. The CDR3 loop reads CASGTRMNTEAFF. The CDR3 DNA reads as TGTGCTAGTGGTACCCGGATGAACACTGAAGCTTTCTTT. The whole variable domain, remainder taken from reference TRBV12-5 and TRBJ1-1, is DARVTQTPRHKVTEMGQEVTMRCQPILGHNTVFWYRQTMMQGLELLAYFRNRAPLDDSGMPKDRFSAEMPDATLATLKIQPSEPRDSAVYFCASGTRMNTEAFFGQGTRLTVV.

There are a few counts of this clone. Here the CDR3 reads CAWSVRQGADQPQHF. The CDR3 coding sequence is TGTGCCTGGAGTGTACGGCAGGGGGCAGATCAGCCCCAGCATTTT. The chain joins TRBV30 to TRBJ1-5, with 8 bases aligning to TRBD1. The V and J ends lost 0 bases and 5 bases, in that order; junction bases with no gene match: 6. Per germline, CDR1 GTSNPN and CDR2 SVGIG (reference sequence). The CDR3 runs 15 residues.

This sequence joins TRBV28 and TRBJ1-3; D unclear. This CDR3 has 12 residues. The ends were cut back, 7 bases at V and 4 bases at J, with 8 bases in the middle. Germline CDR1 reads MDHEN; CDR2 reads SYDVKM. This CDR3 reads CASTFQGNTIYF. As DNA, the CDR3 is TGTGCCAGCACCTTTCAGGGAAACACCATATATTTT. The whole variable domain, remainder taken from reference TRBV28 and TRBJ1-3, is DVKVTQSSRYLVKRTGEKVFLECVQDMDHENMFWYRQDPGLGLRLIYFSYDVKMKEKGDIPEGYSVSREKKERFSLILESASTNQTSMYLCASTFQGNTIYFGEGSWLTVV.

This clone was recorded a few times. The genes are TRBV7-9 and TRBJ1-5; D gene ambiguous. This CDR3 contains 14 residues. Germline V gene lookup returns CDR1 SEHNR and CDR2 FQNEAQ (reference sequence). The V end was cut by 2 bases, the J end by 2 bases, with 7 bases between. The CDR3 sequence is CASSLREGNQPQHF. In DNA form, the CDR3 reads TGTGCCAGCAGCTTACGAGAAGGCAATCAGCCCCAGCATTTT.

Of note for this clone: A much larger clone differs by one base, so this may be a read error. Other DNA sequences in the same sample also yield this CDR3. V usage is TRBV7-9 and J usage is TRBJ2-3; 7 bases align to TRBD2. The CDR3 is 14 amino acids. Losses at the gene ends were 2 bases for V and 1 base for J; bases not matched to a gene: 0. Germline V gene sequence: CDR1 SEHNR, CDR2 FQNEAQ (reference sequence). CDR3 residues: CASSLTSGTDTQYF. CDR3 sequence (DNA): TGTGCCAGCAGCTTAACTAGCGGCACAGATACGCAGTATTTT.

This sequence joins TRBV5-4 and TRBJ2-2, with TRBD2 identical over 10 bases. This CDR3 region has 15 residues. Germline V gene data show CDR1 as SGHNT and CDR2 as YYREEE (reference sequence). V lost 0 bases and J lost 7; bases outside the gene matches: 3. This CDR3 reads CASSLASGRVGELFF. CDR3 in DNA: TGTGCCAGCAGCTTGGCTAGCGGGAGAGTCGGGGAGCTGTTTTTT.

The chain joins TRBV5-5 to TRBJ2-3, with a weak D call TRBD2 (6 bases). The CDR3 runs to 14 residues. Trimming took 3 bases from V and 4 from J, leaving 12 bases between them. Germline values: CDR1 SGHKS, CDR2 YYEKEE (reference sequence). The CDR3 region has the DNA TGTGCCAGCAGCTCCGAATGGGGGGCAGATACGCAGTATTTT. Amino acids: CASSSEWGADTQYF.